This TCR beta chain derives from a study of response to subunit inactivated influenza vaccine. This clonotype was counted at least ten times. There are 13 residues in the CDR3. The V end was cut by 5 bases, the J end by 6 bases, with 12 bases between. In germline, CDR1 is SEHNR, CDR2 FQNEAQ (reference sequence). TCRdb recomputed calls from the RT-PCR reads with MiXCR, one row per CDR3 protein. The sample shows 750,000 to 850,000 distinct CDR3 sequences, approximately 18% of them seen only once. Sample: PBMCs from blood, taken less than 6 days after vaccination. The J gene is TRBJ2-3, the V gene TRBV7-9; D may be TRBD2 (6 bases). The source of this sequence is a man aged 50-59 years who received an inactivated influenza vaccine. This CDR3 is CASSTTSFDTQYF. In DNA form, the CDR3 reads TGTGCCAGCAGCACCACTAGCTTTGATACGCAGTATTTT.